This T cell receptor beta chain was captured by sequencing in a study of blood T cell repertoires in COVID-19. The CDR3 is 15 amino acids. Germline CDR1 reads MNHEY; CDR2 reads SVGAGI. V gave up 4 bases and J gave up 5 bases; unmatched junction bases: 3. The protocol was immunoSEQ multiplex PCR, while the TCRdb copy is restricted to in-frame clones and leaves out a portion. The profile covers around 140,000 clones, with around 72% appearing a single time and about 2% taken by the ten largest. This clone was found a few times. The sequence came from a woman aged 60-75 years with acute or convalescent COVID-19. V and J are TRBV6-5 and TRBJ2-5; 14 bases are shared with TRBD2. Sequenced material: peripheral blood. The CDR3 here is CASSWTSGRPETQYF. CDR3 coding DNA: TGTGCCAGCAGTTGGACTAGCGGGAGGCCTGAGACCCAGTACTTC.